A single TCR beta chain is shown here with its context. These data belong to a study of blood T cell repertoires in COVID-19. Overall study context: Researchers got acute and convalescent COVID-19 samples from the United States, Italy and Spain. PBMCs, B-cell-depleted T cells, or T cells were the source of the cDNA or gDNA that made up the material.

Methods used by the authors: Scientists estimated how many nucleated cells there were by amplifying reference gene primers. Assay: immunoSEQ multiplex PCR; the TCRdb copy retains only in-frame clones and omits some. The V and J calls and clone size were taken over from that table, and D and trimming were inferred from the DNA. The sample lists 250,000 to 300,000 clones, 65% to 90% seen once, with 5% to 6.5% in the top ten. CDR3 length: 15 amino acids. Per germline, CDR1 KGHDR and CDR2 SFDVKD. The ends were cut back, 3 bases at V and 4 bases at J, with 13 bases in the middle. This receptor was taken from a man aged 50-59 years with active or convalescent COVID-19. Sequencing was carried out using peripheral blood. The chain combines TRBV24-1 with TRBJ2-3; TRBD2 might be the D (6 bases). The CDR3 sequence is CATSDRTTPSDTQYF. The DNA for the CDR3 is TGTGCCACCAGTGATAGGACTACCCCCTCAGATACGCAGTATTTT.